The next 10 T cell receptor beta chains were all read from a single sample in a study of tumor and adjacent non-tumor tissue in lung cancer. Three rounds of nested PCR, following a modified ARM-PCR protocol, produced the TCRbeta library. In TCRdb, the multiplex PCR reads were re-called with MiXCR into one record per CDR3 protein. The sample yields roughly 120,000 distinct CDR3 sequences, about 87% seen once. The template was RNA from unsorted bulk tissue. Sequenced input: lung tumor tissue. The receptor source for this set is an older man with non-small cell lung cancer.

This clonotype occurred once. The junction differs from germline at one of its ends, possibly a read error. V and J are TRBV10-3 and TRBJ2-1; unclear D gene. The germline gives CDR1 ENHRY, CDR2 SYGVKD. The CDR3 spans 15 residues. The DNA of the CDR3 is TGTGCCATCAGTGAGTACCGTGACTCCTACGATGAGCAGTTCTTC. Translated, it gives CAISEYRDSYDEQFF.

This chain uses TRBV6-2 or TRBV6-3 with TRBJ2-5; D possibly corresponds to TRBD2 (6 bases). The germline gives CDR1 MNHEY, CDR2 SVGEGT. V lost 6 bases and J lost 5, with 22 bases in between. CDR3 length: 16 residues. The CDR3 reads CASSPRGRGNRETQYF. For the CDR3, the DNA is TGTGCCAGCAGCCCCCGTGGACGGGGGAATAGGGAGACCCAGTACTTC.

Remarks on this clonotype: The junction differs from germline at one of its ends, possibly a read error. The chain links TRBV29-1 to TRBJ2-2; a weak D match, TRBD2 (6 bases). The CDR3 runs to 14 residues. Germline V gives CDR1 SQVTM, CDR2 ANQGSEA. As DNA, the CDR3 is TGCAGCGCTGACATAGCGGAGGGCACCGGGGAGCTGTTATTT. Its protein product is CSADIAEGTGELLF.

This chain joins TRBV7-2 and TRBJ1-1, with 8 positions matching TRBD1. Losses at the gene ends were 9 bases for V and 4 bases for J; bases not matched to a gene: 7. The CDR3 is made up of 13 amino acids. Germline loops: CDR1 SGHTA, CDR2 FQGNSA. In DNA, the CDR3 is TGTGCCAGGTCAGGGGGCGTAGGCACTGAAGCTTTCTTT. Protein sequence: CARSGGVGTEAFF.

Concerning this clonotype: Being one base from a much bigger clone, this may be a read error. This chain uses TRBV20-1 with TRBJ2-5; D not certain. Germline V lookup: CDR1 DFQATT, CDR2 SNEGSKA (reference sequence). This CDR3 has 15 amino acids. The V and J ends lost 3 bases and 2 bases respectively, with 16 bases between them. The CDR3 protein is CSASAAILRQETQYF. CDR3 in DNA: TGCAGTGCTAGCGCAGCGATCCTGAGGCAAGAGACCCAGTACTTC.

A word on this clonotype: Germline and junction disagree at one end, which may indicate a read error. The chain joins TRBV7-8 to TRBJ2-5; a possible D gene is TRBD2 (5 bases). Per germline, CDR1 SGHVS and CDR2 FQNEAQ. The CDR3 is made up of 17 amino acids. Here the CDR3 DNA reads TGTGCCAGCAACTTAGCGTCGAGCGGAACTGGGTGGGAGACCCAGTACTTC. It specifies CASNLASSGTGWETQYF.

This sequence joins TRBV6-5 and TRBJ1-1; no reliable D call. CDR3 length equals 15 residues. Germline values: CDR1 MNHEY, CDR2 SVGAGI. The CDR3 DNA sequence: TGTGAAAGCAGGACCGGGAAAGGGTTAGTCACTGAAGCTTTCTTT. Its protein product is CESRTGKGLVTEAFF.

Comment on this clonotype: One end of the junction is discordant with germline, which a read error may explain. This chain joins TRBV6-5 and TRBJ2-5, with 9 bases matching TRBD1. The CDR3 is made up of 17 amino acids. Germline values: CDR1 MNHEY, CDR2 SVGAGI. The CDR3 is CASSSAGTGFPQDAHYF. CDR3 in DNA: TGTGCCAGCAGTTCCGCCGGGACAGGGTTCCCACAAGATGCCCATTATTTC.

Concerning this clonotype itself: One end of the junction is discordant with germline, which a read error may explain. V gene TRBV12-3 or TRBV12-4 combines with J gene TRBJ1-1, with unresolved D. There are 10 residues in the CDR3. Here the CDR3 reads CARRGSEPFF. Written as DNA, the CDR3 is TGTGCCAGGAGAGGGAGTGAACCTTTCTTT.

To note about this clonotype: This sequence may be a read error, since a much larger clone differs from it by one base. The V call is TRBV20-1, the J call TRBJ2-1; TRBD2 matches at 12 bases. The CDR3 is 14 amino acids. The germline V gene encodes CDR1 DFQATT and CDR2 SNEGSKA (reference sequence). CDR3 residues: CSAMTSGRINEQLF. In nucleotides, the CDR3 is TGCAGTGCAATGACTAGCGGGAGAATTAATGAGCAGTTGTTC.